This TCR beta chain was captured in a study of OX40 agonist ivuxolimab in advanced cancers. Study-wide background: Treatment of patients was with ivuxolimab, an agonistic anti-OX40 (CD134) antibody. Of mixed ages from about 20 to 80 and averaging approximately 60 years, the group was around 78% male.

This clone was recorded a few times. Its target is not known. Overall study findings and caveats: A proportion of nonresponders additionally exhibited low normalized T-cell clonal expansion.

Germline assignment: CDR1 SQVTM and CDR2 ANQGSEA. Trimming took off 1 base at V and 8 bases at J, with 15 bases between the two ends. The CDR3 consists of 14 residues. Using immunoSEQ multiplex PCR, the repertoire was profiled, and TCRdb retains in-frame clones only, with some absent. The top ten clones hold approximately 8% of a sample with around 49,000 clones, almost 80% of them seen once. The TCR originated in an adult with an advanced solid tumor such as melanoma, head and neck, liver or kidney cancer. V and J are TRBV29-1 and TRBJ2-1; D is possibly TRBD1 (6 bases). This specimen consisted of CD4+ or CD8+ T cells sorted from blood, obtained in a trial of the OX40 agonist ivuxolimab. This CDR3 reads CSVEGGRGSDEQFF. CDR3 nucleotides: TGCAGCGTTGAAGGGGGCAGGGGATCGGATGAGCAGTTCTTC.